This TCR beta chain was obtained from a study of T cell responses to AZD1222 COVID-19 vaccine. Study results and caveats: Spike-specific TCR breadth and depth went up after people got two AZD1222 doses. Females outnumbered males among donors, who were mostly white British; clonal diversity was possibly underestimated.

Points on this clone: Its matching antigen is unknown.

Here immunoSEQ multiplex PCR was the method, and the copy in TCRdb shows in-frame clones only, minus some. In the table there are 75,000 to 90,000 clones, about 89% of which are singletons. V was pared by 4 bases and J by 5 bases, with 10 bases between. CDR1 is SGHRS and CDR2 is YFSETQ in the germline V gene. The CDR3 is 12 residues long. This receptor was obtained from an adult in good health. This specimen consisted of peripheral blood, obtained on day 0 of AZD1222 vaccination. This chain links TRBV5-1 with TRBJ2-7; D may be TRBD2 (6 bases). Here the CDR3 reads CASSPPSDEQYF. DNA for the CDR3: TGCGCCAGCAGCCCGCCTAGCGACGAGCAGTACTTC.